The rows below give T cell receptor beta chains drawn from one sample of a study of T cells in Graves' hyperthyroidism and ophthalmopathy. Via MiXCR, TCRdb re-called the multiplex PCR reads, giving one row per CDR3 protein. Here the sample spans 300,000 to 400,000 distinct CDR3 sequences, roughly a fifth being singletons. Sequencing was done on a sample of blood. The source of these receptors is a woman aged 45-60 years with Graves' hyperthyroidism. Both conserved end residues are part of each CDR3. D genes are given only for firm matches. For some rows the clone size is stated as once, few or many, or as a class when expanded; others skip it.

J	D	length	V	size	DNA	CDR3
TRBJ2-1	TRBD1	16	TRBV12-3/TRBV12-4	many	TGTGCCAGCAGTGATCGGGACAGGGGCTCCTACAATGAGCAGTTCTTC	CASSDRDRGSYNEQFF
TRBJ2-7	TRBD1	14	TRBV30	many	TGTGCCTGGAGTGAAGACCGGGACAGGCCCGAGCAGTACTTC	CAWSEDRDRPEQYF
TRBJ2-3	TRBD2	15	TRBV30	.	TGTGCCTGGACCCTGGGACTAGCGGGCACAGATACGCAGTATTTT	CAWTLGLAGTDTQYF
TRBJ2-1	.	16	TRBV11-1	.	TGTGCCAGCAGCTTAGCGAGGGCGAGCTCCTACAATGAGCAGTTCTTC	CASSLARASSYNEQFF
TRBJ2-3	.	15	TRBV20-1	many	TGCAGTGCTAGAAGGGTGGGGGGTTACACAGATACGCAGTATTTT	CSARRVGGYTDTQYF
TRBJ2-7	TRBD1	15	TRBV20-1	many	TGCAGTGCCCCCGTCAGGACAGGGGGCCCCTACGAGCAGTACTTC	CSAPVRTGGPYEQYF
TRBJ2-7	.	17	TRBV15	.	TGTGCCACCAGCAGAGATCACCAGCCTGTTAGCTCCTACGAGCAGTACTTC	CATSRDHQPVSSYEQYF
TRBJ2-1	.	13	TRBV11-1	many	TGTGCCAGCAGCACCGGGACTTACAATGAGCAGTTCTTC	CASSTGTYNEQFF
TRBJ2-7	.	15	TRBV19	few	TGTGCCAGTAGTATTTCGGGCGGTCTCTCCTACGAGCAGTACTTC	CASSISGGLSYEQYF
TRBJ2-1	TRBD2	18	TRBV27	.	TGTGCCAGCAGTTCACGCTCAATCCTAGCGGACTCCTACAATGAGCAGTTCTTC	CASSSRSILADSYNEQFF
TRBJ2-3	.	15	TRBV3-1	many	TGTGCCAGCAGCGCGCTCGTATCGGGCACAGATACGCAGTATTTT	CASSALVSGTDTQYF
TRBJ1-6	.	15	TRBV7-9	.	TGTGCCAGCAGCTTCGAGGGCAGCCCTGATTCACCCCTCCACTTT	CASSFEGSPDSPLHF
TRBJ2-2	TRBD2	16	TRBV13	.	TGTGCCAGCAGCTTGGCCGCTAGCGGGAACACCGGGGAGCTGTTTTTT	CASSLAASGNTGELFF
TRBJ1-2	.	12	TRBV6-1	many	TGTGCCAGCAGTGATACAGGGTCTGGCTACACCTTC	CASSDTGSGYTF
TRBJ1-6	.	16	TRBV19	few	TGTGCCAGTAGTGCCCGAACAGGGACCGGGGATTCACCCCTCCACTTT	CASSARTGTGDSPLHF
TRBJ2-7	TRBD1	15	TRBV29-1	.	TGCAGCGTCCTAGAGGACGGACAGGGGAAGGACGAGCAGTACTTC	CSVLEDGQGKDEQYF
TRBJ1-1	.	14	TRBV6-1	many	TGTGCCAGCAGTGAAACGACACAGAACACTGAAGCTTTCTTT	CASSETTQNTEAFF
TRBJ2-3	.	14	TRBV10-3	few	TGTGCCATCAGTGAGAATCGGCCGGAGGATACGCAGTATTTT	CAISENRPEDTQYF
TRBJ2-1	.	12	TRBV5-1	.	TGCGCCAGCAACAGGGACTACAATGAGCAGTTCTTC	CASNRDYNEQFF
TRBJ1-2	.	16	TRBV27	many	TGTGCCAGCAGTTTAGCAGGACCCTCATCGTATTATGGCTACACCTTC	CASSLAGPSSYYGYTF
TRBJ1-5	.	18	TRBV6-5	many	TGTGCCAGCAGTTACATTAGGCCAACCCTCAGGAGGGTACAGCCCCAGCATTTT	CASSYIRPTLRRVQPQHF
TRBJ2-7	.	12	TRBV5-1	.	TGTGCCAGCAGCCAAGAGGGGGACGAGCAGTACTTC	CASSQEGDEQYF
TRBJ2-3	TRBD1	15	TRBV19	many	TGTGCCAGTAGTATACGGACAGGGGATACAGATACGCAGTATTTT	CASSIRTGDTDTQYF
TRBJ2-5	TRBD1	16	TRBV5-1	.	TGCGCCAGCAGCTTGGGGGCCGGGACAGGGGGCGAGACCCAGTACTTC	CASSLGAGTGGETQYF
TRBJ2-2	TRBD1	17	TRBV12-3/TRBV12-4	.	TGTGCCAGCAGTTTAGACGGGACAGGGGAAAACACCGGGGAGCTGTTTTTT	CASSLDGTGENTGELFF
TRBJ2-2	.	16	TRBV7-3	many	TGTGCCAGCAGCTTAGGGGTAAACCAAGGCCCCGGGGAGCTGTTTTTT	CASSLGVNQGPGELFF
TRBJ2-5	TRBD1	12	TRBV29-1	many	TGCAGCTTCCACAACAGGGGTGAGACCCAGTACTTC	CSFHNRGETQYF
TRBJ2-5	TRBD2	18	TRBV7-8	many	TGTGCCAGCAGCCCGAGGTCTAGCGGCGGGAGGGTTGCGAAGACCCAGTACTTC	CASSPRSSGGRVAKTQYF
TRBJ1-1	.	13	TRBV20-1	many	TGCAGTGCTAATATTGGGGGGATTACTGAAGCTTTCTTT	CSANIGGITEAFF
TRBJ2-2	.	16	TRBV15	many	TGTGCCACCAGCAGAGATAAACAGGGAGCCACCGGGGAGCTGTTTTTT	CATSRDKQGATGELFF
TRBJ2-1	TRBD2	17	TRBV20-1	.	TGCAGTGCTGAAAAAATTAGCGGGAGGGCCGGGTATGTGGGGCAGTTCTTC	CSAEKISGRAGYVGQFF
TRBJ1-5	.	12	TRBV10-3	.	TGTGCCATCAGTGAGAGGGGTCAGCCCCAGCATTTT	CAISERGQPQHF
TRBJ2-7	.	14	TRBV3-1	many	TGTGCCAGCAGTCAGACCTCGAGAGGACAACGGCAGTACTTC	CASSQTSRGQRQYF
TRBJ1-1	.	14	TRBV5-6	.	TGTGCCAGCAGCTTCTGGGGGGATGACACTGAAGCTTTCTTT	CASSFWGDDTEAFF
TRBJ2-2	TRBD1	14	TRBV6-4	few	TGTGCCAGCAAGGACAGGGCAAACACCGGGGAGCTGTTTTTT	CASKDRANTGELFF
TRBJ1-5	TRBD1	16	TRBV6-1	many	TGTGCCAGCAGTGACCTGGGACAGGGAGATAATCAGCCCCAGCATTTT	CASSDLGQGDNQPQHF
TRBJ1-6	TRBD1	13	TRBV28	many	TGTGCCAGCAGATGGACAGGGAATTCACCCCTCCACTTT	CASRWTGNSPLHF
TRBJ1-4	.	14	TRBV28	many	TGTGCCAGCAGTTCCCCAGGGGCGAGTGAAAAACTGTTTTTT	CASSSPGASEKLFF
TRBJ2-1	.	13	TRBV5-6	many	TGTGCCAGCAGCTTGGTAGACCGGGAGGAGCAGTTCTTC	CASSLVDREEQFF
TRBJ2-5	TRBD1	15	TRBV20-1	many	TGCAGTGCTAGTCGGACAGGGGAAAGTCAAGAGACCCAGTACTTC	CSASRTGESQETQYF
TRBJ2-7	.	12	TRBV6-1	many	TGTGCCAGCAGGCAGGTTTCCTACGAGCAGTACTTC	CASRQVSYEQYF
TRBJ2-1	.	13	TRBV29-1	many	TGCAGCGTTGACGGGGACCGGTACAATGAGCAGTTCTTC	CSVDGDRYNEQFF
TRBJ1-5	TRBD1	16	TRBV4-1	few	TGCGCCAGCAGCCAAGATCGGGGACAGGGTCATCAGCCCCAGCATTTT	CASSQDRGQGHQPQHF
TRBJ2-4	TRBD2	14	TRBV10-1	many	TGCGCCAGCAGTCCAGGAGGTAGCGGGACCCATCAGTACTTC	CASSPGGSGTHQYF
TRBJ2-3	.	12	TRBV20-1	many	TGCAGTGCTAGAGGGGTCCCCGATACGCAGTATTTT	CSARGVPDTQYF
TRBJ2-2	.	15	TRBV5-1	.	TGCGCCAGCAGCATAGGGACACCGAACACCGGGGAGCTGTTTTTT	CASSIGTPNTGELFF
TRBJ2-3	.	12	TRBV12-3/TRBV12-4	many	TGTGCCAGCAAACGAAATGGAAATACGCAGTATTTT	CASKRNGNTQYF
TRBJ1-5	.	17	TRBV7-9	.	TGTGCCAGCAGCTTAGCGCGAATTGGGACACCGAATCAGCCCCAGCATTTT	CASSLARIGTPNQPQHF
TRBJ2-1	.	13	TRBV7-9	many	TGTGCCAGCAGCTTAGTGGAGTACAATGAGCAGTTCTTC	CASSLVEYNEQFF
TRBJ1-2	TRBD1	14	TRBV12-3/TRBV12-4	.	TGTGCCAGCAGTTCTCCCGGGACAGGGCAAGGCTACACCTTC	CASSSPGTGQGYTF